This T cell receptor (beta chain) originates from a study of regulatory T cells in long-lasting Graves disease. Background on the study: Antithyroid drugs had been taken by newly diagnosed Graves' patients for under 3 months. Study findings and constraints: Persistent disease favored TRBV28, TRBJ1-2 and TRBJ2-5. The persistent group shared 2,741 public clonotypes, more than the roughly 970 shared by new patients.

Libraries of TCR beta came from iRepertoire HTBI primers plus Arm-PCR of CDR3 regions. Using its own MiXCR run on the multiplex PCR reads, TCRdb lists one record per CDR3 protein. The profile shows some 240,000 distinct CDR3 sequences, roughly a fifth of them singletons. The CDR3 length is 16 residues. Losses at the gene ends were 4 bases for V and 2 bases for J; bases not matched to a gene: 7. Germline V gene data show CDR1 as LGHDT and CDR2 as YNNKEL (reference sequence). This clonotype was seen at least ten times. As yet, its antigen is unknown. Time point noted: newly diagnosed GD, antithyroid drugs for less than 3 months. TCR sequences were obtained from RNA taken from PBMCs. The same data also contributed to another study, on T cells in Graves' hyperthyroidism and ophthalmopathy.

The rearrangement joins TRBV3-1 to TRBJ2-3; 9 bases map to TRBD2. The material sequenced was peripheral blood mononuclear cells (PBMCs), taken at new diagnosis, from a patient treated with antithyroid drugs. The TCR originated in a woman aged 25 to 39 with Graves disease. The CDR3 nucleotides are TGTGCCAGCAGCCCCCTGACTAGCGGCAACACAGATACGCAGTATTTT. It specifies CASSPLTSGNTDTQYF.